Listed here are 26 T cell receptor beta chains from one sample, sequenced in a study of T cells in Graves' hyperthyroidism and ophthalmopathy. Amplified TCR beta CDR3 regions derived from RNA transcripts. HTBI primers were employed in a first-round RT-PCR of the TCR CDR3. TCRdb recomputed calls from the multiplex PCR reads with MiXCR, one row per CDR3 protein. Of a few hundred thousand distinct CDR3 sequences in the sample, approximately 15% were seen once. Material for sequencing was blood. The receptors stem from a woman between 18 and 30 years old with Graves' hyperthyroidism that later progressed to Graves' ophthalmopathy.

There are many counts of this clonotype. This rearrangement joins TRBV29-1 to TRBJ1-1, with unresolved D. The CDR3 has 9 residues. V was trimmed by 6 bases and J by 2 bases, leaving 1 base between them. Germline V gene lookup returns CDR1 SQVTM and CDR2 ANQGSEA. The CDR3 loop is CSVNTEAFF. The CDR3, as DNA: TGCAGCGTCAACACTGAAGCTTTCTTT.

The V gene is TRBV6-2 or TRBV6-3, the J gene TRBJ2-7; a possible D gene is TRBD2 (6 bases). This CDR3 region has 15 residues. V lost 5 bases to trimming and J lost 1 base, with 15 bases between them. CDR1 MNHEY and CDR2 SVGEGT come from the germline V gene. The CDR3 DNA sequence: TGTGCCAGCAGTCCCCTATGGGGGGTTTCCTACGAGCAGTACTTC. Translation: CASSPLWGVSYEQYF.

This clonotype was counted ten times or more. The gene calls are TRBV3-1 and TRBJ2-1; 10 nucleotides match TRBD2. This CDR3 contains 17 residues. CDR1 is LGHDT and CDR2 is YNNKEL in the germline V gene (reference sequence). The V and J ends lost 0 bases and 2 bases, in that order; junction bases with no gene match: 4. CDR3 residues: CASSQDRAGGPYNEQFF. CDR3 DNA sequence: TGTGCCAGCAGCCAAGATCGAGCGGGAGGGCCCTACAATGAGCAGTTCTTC.

In this sample, this clonotype turned up a few times. The rearrangement uses TRBV10-3 and TRBJ2-2, with D possibly TRBD2 on 6 matching bases. V was clipped by 8 bases and J by 6 bases, with 13 bases between them. From germline, CDR1 is ENHRY and CDR2 SYGVKD. The CDR3 is 13 amino acids. CDR3 protein: CAIAGSGAGELFF. CDR3 bases: TGTGCCATCGCCGGGTCGGGGGCCGGGGAGCTGTTTTTT.

The table lists this clonotype with many counts. The chain joins TRBV20-1 to TRBJ2-7, with 10 bases fitting TRBD2. Germline values: CDR1 DFQATT, CDR2 SNEGSKA (reference sequence). There are 19 residues in the CDR3. With 2 bases clipped from V and 4 bases from J, the junction kept 20 bases outside the gene matches. The CDR3 loop reads CSARPRGEAGGRRDYEQYF. In DNA form, the CDR3 reads TGCAGTGCTAGACCCAGAGGGGAAGCGGGAGGGAGACGCGATTACGAGCAGTACTTC.

This clonotype was detected many times. The V gene is TRBV7-2, the J gene TRBJ1-2, with D perhaps matching TRBD1 (6 bases). The germline gives CDR1 SGHTA, CDR2 FQGNSA. CDR3 size: 15 residues. With 5 bases removed from V and 4 bases from J, the gap between germline ends came to 17 bases. CDR3 loop: CASSPVTGPGYGYTF. CDR3 bases: TGTGCCAGCAGCCCAGTGACAGGTCCGGGCTATGGCTACACCTTC.

This chain joins TRBV9 and TRBJ2-1, with D possibly matching TRBD2 (5 bases). This CDR3 contains 15 residues. The V and J ends lost 2 bases and 6 bases respectively, with 15 bases between them. The germline V gene encodes CDR1 SGDLS and CDR2 YYNGEE. This CDR3 reads CASSVRGARTNEQFF. The CDR3 nucleotides read TGTGCCAGCAGCGTCCGGGGAGCGAGGACCAATGAGCAGTTCTTC. Full variable domain (outside the CDR3, taken from reference TRBV9 and TRBJ2-1): DSGVTQTPKHLITATGQRVTLRCSPRSGDLSVYWYQQSLDQGLQFLIQYYNGEERAKGNILERFSAQQFPDLHSELNLSSLELGDSALYFCASSVRGARTNEQFFGPGTRLTVL.

The sample holds many counts of this clonotype. This chain links TRBV18 with TRBJ2-1, with D perhaps matching TRBD2 (6 bases). V was trimmed by 4 bases and J by 4 bases, leaving 11 bases between them. Germline-derived CDR1 and CDR2 are KGHSH and LQKENI. CDR3 size: 14 residues. CDR3 sequence (DNA): TGTGCCAGCTCACAGAGCGGGCGTTACAATGAGCAGTTCTTC. This sequence encodes CASSQSGRYNEQFF. The full variable domain, rest sourced from reference TRBV18 and TRBJ2-1, is NAGVMQNPRHLVRRRGQEARLRCSPMKGHSHVYWYRQLPEEGLKFMVYLQKENIIDESGMPKERFSAEFPKEGPSILRIQQVVRGDSAAYFCASSQSGRYNEQFFGPGTRLTVL.

This clonotype was detected ten times or more. The genes are TRBV3-1 and TRBJ1-2, with D possibly matching TRBD1 (5 bases). V dropped 3 bases and J dropped 4 bases, with 15 bases sitting between them. The length of the CDR3 is 15 residues. Per germline, CDR1 LGHDT and CDR2 YNNKEL (reference sequence). Written as DNA, the CDR3 is TGTGCCAGCAGCCATGCCGGGACGGAAAGCTATGGCTACACCTTC. This encodes CASSHAGTESYGYTF.

This clonotype was seen ten or more times. This chain links TRBV7-9 with TRBJ2-7; 12 positions agree with TRBD2. CDR3 length equals 17 residues. CDR1 is SEHNR, CDR2 FQNEAQ, per germline (reference sequence). V trimming: 0 bases; J trimming: 3 bases; junction bases outside the gene matches: 6. DNA of the CDR3: TGTGCCAGCAGCTTAGCGGGACTAGCGGGTTCACTCTACGAGCAGTACTTC. This encodes CASSLAGLAGSLYEQYF.

This clonotype was recorded many times. The V gene is TRBV20-1, the J gene TRBJ2-3; D possibly corresponds to TRBD1 (5 bases). This CDR3 spans 15 amino acids. V lost 3 bases, J lost 5 bases, and 18 bases lay in between. Germline V gene lookup returns CDR1 DFQATT and CDR2 SNEGSKA (reference sequence). In DNA form, the CDR3 reads TGCAGTGCTAGTCCCCTCCAGGGTGGAAAAGATACGCAGTATTTT. Translation: CSASPLQGGKDTQYF.

This clonotype was observed many times. The chain is built from TRBV10-3 and TRBJ1-1; D unresolved. The germline CDR1 and CDR2 sequences are ENHRY and SYGVKD. This CDR3 region has 15 residues. The ends were cut back, 4 bases at V and 0 bases at J, with 12 bases in the middle. CDR3 region: CAISGSLGVNTEAFF. CDR3 coding DNA: TGTGCCATCAGTGGCTCCCTGGGTGTGAACACTGAAGCTTTCTTT.

This clonotype was recorded at least ten times. The CDR3 nucleotides are TGTGCCAGCAGTGACCCATTCAATCAGCCCCAGCATTTT. Amino acid sequence: CASSDPFNQPQHF. This chain joins TRBV6-1 and TRBJ1-5; D call uncertain. CDR3 size: 13 residues. Between the trimmed V and J ends, which lost 3 bases and 3 bases, there was a span of 6 bases. The V gene's germline CDR1 is MNHNS and CDR2 SASEGT.

In this sample, this clonotype turned up many times. The V gene is TRBV27, the J gene TRBJ2-1; D might be TRBD1 or TRBD2, each matching 7 bases. The V end was cut by 5 bases, the J end by 4 bases, with 15 bases between. The CDR3 is 15 amino acids. CDR1 and CDR2 (germline): MNHEY, SMNVEV (reference sequence). CDR3 residues: CASSPQGEGYNEQFF. CDR3 sequence (DNA): TGTGCCAGCAGTCCCCAGGGGGAGGGGTACAATGAGCAGTTCTTC.

This clonotype was recorded at least ten times. The V gene is TRBV5-1, the J gene TRBJ2-7; 12 bases match TRBD2. Germline V gene data show CDR1 as SGHRS and CDR2 as YFSETQ. This CDR3 contains 14 residues. V gave up 4 bases and J gave up 3 bases; unmatched junction bases: 2. The DNA for the CDR3 is TGCGCCAGCAGCCTAGCGGGAGGGCACTACGAGCAGTACTTC. It specifies CASSLAGGHYEQYF.

This clonotype was counted at least ten times. The genes are TRBV20-1 and TRBJ2-1, with 15 bases fitting TRBD2. With V trimmed by 5 bases and J by 0 bases, 11 bases remained unmatched. CDR3 size: 19 residues. Germline assignment: CDR1 DFQATT and CDR2 SNEGSKA (reference sequence). The CDR3 DNA reads as TGCAGTGCTCAGGGTCCCGGGACTAGCGGGAGGTCCTCCTACAATGAGCAGTTCTTC. Residues: CSAQGPGTSGRSSYNEQFF.

This clonotype was seen at least ten times. The chain is built from TRBV2 and TRBJ2-3; D tentatively reads TRBD1 or TRBD2 (5 bases each). The CDR3 covers 15 residues. V lost 4 bases, J lost 4 bases, and 15 bases lay in between. In germline, CDR1 is SNHLY, CDR2 FYNNEI. CDR3 residues: CASSAGPRGADTQYF. The CDR3 bases are TGTGCCAGCAGTGCCGGGCCCAGAGGGGCAGATACGCAGTATTTT.

The table lists this clonotype with many counts. V and J are TRBV12-3 or TRBV12-4 and TRBJ2-3; no reliable D call. The CDR3 contains 16 residues. Trimming left V 7 bases short and J 0 bases short, with 17 bases between. The CDR3 spells CASNQLAAVSTDTQYF. CDR3 coding DNA: TGTGCCAGCAACCAATTGGCGGCAGTAAGCACAGATACGCAGTATTTT.

The sample holds a few counts of this clonotype. The V and J genes are TRBV20-1 and TRBJ2-7; 7 bases agree with TRBD2. Germline assignment: CDR1 DFQATT and CDR2 SNEGSKA (reference sequence). The CDR3 extends over 17 amino acids. The ends lost 1 base at V and 7 bases at J; junction bases unmatched: 19. This chain's CDR3 is CSARGGFGTNAGREQYF. The CDR3 DNA follows: TGCAGTGCTAGAGGGGGGTTTGGGACTAACGCTGGTAGGGAGCAGTACTTC.

This clonotype appeared many times. The rearrangement joins TRBV7-2 to TRBJ2-1; D might be TRBD2 (6 bases). Germline lookup yields CDR1 SGHTA and CDR2 FQGNSA. V shed 3 bases and J shed 12 bases, with 12 bases lying between them. The CDR3 spans 12 residues. The DNA of the CDR3 is TGTGCCAGCAGCTTCGGGAGTTTTGGGCAGTTCTTC. It encodes CASSFGSFGQFF.

There are many counts of this clonotype. The gene calls are TRBV28 and TRBJ2-2; D remains ambiguous. The CDR3 is made up of 13 amino acids. Looked up from germline, CDR1 is MDHEN and CDR2 is SYDVKM. V lost 4 bases and J lost 0, with 3 bases in between. The CDR3: CASSSPNTGELFF. The CDR3, as DNA: TGTGCCAGCAGTTCACCGAACACCGGGGAGCTGTTTTTT.

This clonotype was seen repeatedly, ten times or more. The J gene is TRBJ2-7, the V gene TRBV7-8; D possibly corresponds to TRBD1 (6 bases). The CDR3 sequence is 14 residues long. Germline-derived CDR1 and CDR2 are SGHVS and FQNEAQ. Trimming cost V 1 base and J 0 bases, with 7 bases left between them. As DNA, the CDR3 is TGTGCCAGCAGCTTAGTAGGGGGCTCCTACGAGCAGTACTTC. As protein: CASSLVGGSYEQYF.

This clonotype has ten or more counts. The chain has TRBV28 and TRBJ2-1; TRBD1 aligns across 8 bases. The CDR3 consists of 15 residues. Germline-derived CDR1 and CDR2 are MDHEN and SYDVKM. Unmatched junction bases numbered 11, after V lost 7 bases and J lost 6 bases. CDR3 coding DNA: TGTGCCAGCACCACCCTATGGACAGGGACCAATGAGCAGTTCTTC. Its translation: CASTTLWTGTNEQFF.

The gene calls are TRBV5-8 and TRBJ2-3; 11 nucleotides match TRBD2. CDR1 SGHTS and CDR2 YDEGEE come from the germline V gene. Unmatched junction bases numbered 10, after V lost 4 bases and J lost 0 bases. The CDR3 covers 18 residues. The chain's CDR3 is CASSPRTSGPPSTDTQYF. The CDR3 DNA sequence: TGTGCCAGCAGCCCTCGGACTAGCGGGCCCCCGAGCACAGATACGCAGTATTTT.

This clonotype was detected a few times. The chain combines TRBV12-3 or TRBV12-4 with TRBJ2-1; D assignment may be TRBD1 or TRBD2 (5 bases each). This CDR3 region has 11 residues. V lost 6 bases and J 8 bases, leaving 8 bases between the germline ends. CDR3 sequence: CASSGAYEQFF. The CDR3, as DNA: TGTGCCAGCAGCGGGGCCTATGAGCAGTTCTTC.

This clonotype was detected ten times or more. The rearrangement links TRBV6-2 or TRBV6-3 to TRBJ2-7, with D tentatively TRBD1 or TRBD2 (6 bases each). The germline V and J ends were trimmed by 7 bases and 7 bases, with 17 bases remaining between them. CDR3 length: 13 residues. Per germline, CDR1 MNHEY and CDR2 SVGEGT. This CDR3 is CASTRDTAGEQYF. The CDR3 DNA follows: TGTGCCAGCACCCGGGACACCGCGGGGGAGCAGTACTTC.